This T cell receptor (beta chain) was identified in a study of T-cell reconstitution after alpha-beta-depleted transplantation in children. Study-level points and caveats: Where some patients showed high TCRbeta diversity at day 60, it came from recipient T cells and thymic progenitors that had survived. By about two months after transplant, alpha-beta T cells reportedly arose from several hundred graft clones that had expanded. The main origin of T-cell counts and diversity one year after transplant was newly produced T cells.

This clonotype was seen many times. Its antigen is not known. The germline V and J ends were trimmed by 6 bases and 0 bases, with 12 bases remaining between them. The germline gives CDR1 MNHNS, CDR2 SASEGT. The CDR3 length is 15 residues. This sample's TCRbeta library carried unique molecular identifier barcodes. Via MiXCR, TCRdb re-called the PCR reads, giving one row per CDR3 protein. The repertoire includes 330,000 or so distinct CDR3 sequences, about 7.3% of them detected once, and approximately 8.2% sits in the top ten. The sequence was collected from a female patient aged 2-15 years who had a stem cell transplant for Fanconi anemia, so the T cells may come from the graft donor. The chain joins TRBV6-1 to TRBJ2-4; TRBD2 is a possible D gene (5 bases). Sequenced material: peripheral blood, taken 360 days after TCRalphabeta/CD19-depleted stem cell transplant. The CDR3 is CASRNPTIAKNIQYF. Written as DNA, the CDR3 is TGTGCCAGCAGAAATCCGACTATAGCCAAAAACATTCAGTACTTC.